This passage covers 25 T cell receptor beta chains from one sample sequenced in a study of CD8+CD57+ T cells in acquired aplastic anemia. Before being chosen for sequencing, patients had shown CD8+CD57+ cell expansion by flow cytometry. For CDR3 and TCR beta VDJ profiling, genomic DNA was the template used. In TCRdb, the reads were re-called with MiXCR into one record per CDR3 protein. The top ten hold around 1.3% of the sample, which has 250,000 to 350,000 distinct CDR3 sequences, about 50% seen once. The sample comprised sorted CD4+, CD8+, or CD8+CD57+ T cells (not recorded which) from PBMCs. The receptor set was obtained from a human donor with aplastic anemia.

This chain uses TRBV7-2 with TRBJ2-5, with a tentative D call TRBD1 (6 bases). Trimming cost V 5 bases and J 3 bases, with 13 bases left between them. The CDR3 extends over 14 amino acids. In germline, CDR1 is SGHTA, CDR2 FQGNSA. The CDR3 DNA reads as TGTGCCAGCAGCCCGGGACACGGAAAAGAGACCCAGTACTTC. It yields the protein CASSPGHGKETQYF.

This clonotype was recorded at least ten times. The chain is built from TRBV12-3 or TRBV12-4 and TRBJ2-3; 9 bases are a match to TRBD2. The V and J ends lost 1 base and 2 bases, in that order; junction bases with no gene match: 4. The CDR3 loop spans 16 amino acids. The CDR3 coding sequence is TGTGCCAGCAGTTTAGGTCTAGCGGGGATCACAGATACGCAGTATTTT. It translates to CASSLGLAGITDTQYF.

The genes are TRBV20-1 and TRBJ1-5, with TRBD1 identical over 8 bases. V trimming: 3 bases; J trimming: 1 base; junction bases outside the gene matches: 2. The germline CDR1 and CDR2 sequences are DFQATT and SNEGSKA (reference sequence). The CDR3 is made up of 14 amino acids. CDR3 in DNA: TGCAGTGCTAGGGACAGGGCGAGCAATCAGCCCCAGCATTTT. It is translated as CSARDRASNQPQHF.

This clonotype was counted between two and nine times. This chain links TRBV6-4 with TRBJ2-3, with 10 positions matching TRBD1. The CDR3 loop spans 15 amino acids. Losses at the gene ends were 4 bases for V and 1 base for J; bases not matched to a gene: 2. Germline assignment: CDR1 MRHNA and CDR2 SNTAGT. CDR3 amino acids: CASSVGTGGTDTQYF. The CDR3 bases are TGTGCCAGCAGTGTTGGGACAGGGGGCACAGATACGCAGTATTTT.

This clonotype was counted at least ten times. The chain recombines TRBV4-1 with TRBJ2-2; D may be TRBD1 (6 bases). Trimming took 0 bases from V and 4 from J, leaving 15 bases between them. The length of the CDR3 is 17 residues. Germline-derived CDR1 and CDR2 are MGHRA and YSYEKL. The CDR3 sequence: CASSQEGRGIVTGELFF. CDR3 sequence (DNA): TGCGCCAGCAGCCAAGAGGGCAGGGGCATAGTCACCGGGGAGCTGTTTTTT.

In its sample, this clonotype was seen a few times. The chain employs TRBV7-9 and TRBJ2-3, with TRBD1 matching 8 bases. J lost 6 bases, V lost 6 bases, and 8 bases had no gene match. There are 14 residues in the CDR3. CDR1 is SEHNR and CDR2 is FQNEAQ in the germline V gene (reference sequence). The CDR3 nucleotides are TGTGCCAGCAGAAAAGACAGGGGAGAGGATACGCAGTATTTT. It yields the protein CASRKDRGEDTQYF.

Only a few counts were recorded for this clonotype. The chain has TRBV19 and TRBJ1-2, with D maybe TRBD1 (6 bases). Trimming took 5 bases from V and 4 from J, leaving 17 bases between them. This CDR3 has 15 amino acids. Germline lookup yields CDR1 LNHDA and CDR2 SQIVND (reference sequence). In DNA form, the CDR3 reads TGTGCCAGTAGTCCTCGACAGGAACGAGCCTATGGCTACACCTTC. Its translation is CASSPRQERAYGYTF. Full variable domain (outside the CDR3, taken from reference TRBV19 and TRBJ1-2): DGGITQSPKYLFRKEGQNVTLSCEQNLNHDAMYWYRQDPGQGLRLIYYSQIVNDFQKGDIAEGYSVSREKKESFPLTVTSAQKNPTAFYLCASSPRQERAYGYTFGSGTRLTVV.

This clonotype was seen a single time. The V and J genes are TRBV2 and TRBJ2-7; 12 positions agree with TRBD2. The CDR3 loop spans 13 amino acids. Germline CDR1 SNHLY, CDR2 FYNNEI. Unmatched junction bases numbered 5, after V lost 4 bases and J lost 10 bases. The CDR3 DNA reads as TGTGCCAGCAGTGGGACTAGCGGGGTCCGACAGTACTTC. It specifies CASSGTSGVRQYF.

The chain links TRBV9 to TRBJ2-3; D remains ambiguous. Trimming cost V 4 bases and J 0 bases, with 9 bases left between them. This CDR3 has 14 amino acids. The germline V gene has CDR1 SGDLS and CDR2 YYNGEE. CDR3 protein: CASSPRLSTDTQYF. The CDR3 coding sequence is TGTGCCAGCAGCCCTCGGTTAAGCACAGATACGCAGTATTTT.

The gene calls are TRBV25-1 and TRBJ2-1, with 7 bases that match TRBD2. CDR1 MGHDK and CDR2 SYGVNS come from the germline V gene. The CDR3 has 15 amino acids. V was clipped by 1 base and J by 8 bases; unmatched bases: 8. In DNA, the CDR3 is TGTGCCAGCAGTGAATCGCCTATGGCGGGAGATGAGCAGTTCTTC. Translation gives CASSESPMAGDEQFF.

The sample holds a few counts of this clonotype. The rearrangement joins TRBV7-8 to TRBJ1-2, with a tentative D call TRBD1 (6 bases). The CDR3 length is 14 residues. Trimming removed 2 bases from V and 10 bases from J, with 17 bases in between. Germline V gene lookup returns CDR1 SGHVS and CDR2 FQNEAQ. The CDR3 DNA follows: TGTGCCAGCAGCTTAAGTGTCCAGGGGCCGGACTACACCTTC. This sequence encodes CASSLSVQGPDYTF.

This clonotype has just a few counts. This chain joins TRBV20-1 and TRBJ2-4; a possible D gene is TRBD2 (6 bases). With 0 bases removed from V and 0 bases from J, the gap between germline ends came to 9 bases. Germline CDR1 is DFQATT and CDR2 is SNEGSKA (reference sequence). This CDR3 spans 15 amino acids. The CDR3 sequence: CSARDPGVAKNIQYF. The CDR3 DNA sequence: TGCAGTGCTAGAGATCCGGGAGTAGCCAAAAACATTCAGTACTTC.

The chain has TRBV15 and TRBJ2-5; 9 bases are a match to TRBD2. The CDR3 is made up of 19 amino acids. The J segment lost 0 bases and the V segment lost 0 bases, leaving 11 bases of the junction unmatched. The germline gives CDR1 LNHNV, CDR2 YYDKDF (reference sequence). DNA of the CDR3: TGTGCCACCAGCAGAGATCGGCTAGCGGGAACCTACTACCAAGAGACCCAGTACTTC. It codes for CATSRDRLAGTYYQETQYF.

This clonotype was seen many times. V and J are TRBV5-6 and TRBJ2-3, with 7 bases lining up with TRBD1. Germline lookup yields CDR1 SGHDT and CDR2 YYEEEE. V dropped 1 base and J dropped 2; count of bases not matched to a gene: 4. The CDR3 is made up of 15 amino acids. CDR3 residues: CASSLKGQFTDTQYF. The CDR3, as DNA: TGTGCCAGCAGCTTGAAGGGACAGTTCACAGATACGCAGTATTTT. Based on the CDR3 plus reference TRBV5-6 and TRBJ2-3, the full variable domain is DAGVTQSPTHLIKTRGQQVTLRCSPKSGHDTVSWYQQALGQGPQFIFQYYEEEERQRGNFPDRFSGHQFPNYSSELNVNALLLGDSALYLCASSLKGQFTDTQYFGPGTRLTVL.

This clonotype was detected once. Relative to the germline gene, one junction end is altered; a read error may explain this. The rearrangement uses TRBV7-9 and TRBJ2-5; D remains ambiguous. Germline CDR1 reads SEHNR; CDR2 reads FQNEAQ (reference sequence). The CDR3 runs 15 residues. CDR3 sequence: CASSTTKGRPETQYF. The CDR3, as DNA: TGTGCCAGCAGTACTACCAAGGGAAGACCAGAGACCCAGTACTTT.

This chain uses TRBV29-1 with TRBJ2-7, with 13 bases aligning to TRBD2. Per the germline V gene, CDR1 is SQVTM and CDR2 is ANQGSEA. The ends lost 6 bases at V and 3 bases at J; junction bases unmatched: 2. This CDR3 has 13 residues. The CDR3 nucleotides read TGCAGCGTGAGGACTAGCGGGAGCTACGAGCAGTACTTC. The encoded protein is CSVRTSGSYEQYF.

This sequence joins TRBV20-1 and TRBJ1-2, with 8 bases identical to TRBD1. V lost 5 bases to trimming and J lost 8 bases; unmatched junction nucleotides: 4. This CDR3 comprises 11 residues. Germline V gene lookup returns CDR1 DFQATT and CDR2 SNEGSKA (reference sequence). CDR3 protein: CSAGRTGGYTF. The CDR3 nucleotides read TGCAGTGCTGGACGGACAGGGGGCTACACCTTC.

Regarding this clonotype: This likely comes from a read error, as the CDR3 has no conserved phenylalanine or tryptophan at its end. The limits of the CDR3 on the DNA are not certain, so only TCRdb's listed CDR3 is given. The chain joins TRBV6-1 to TRBJ2-1; no check of the table's D call, TRBD2, against the DNA was made. The CDR3 has 12 amino acids, counting both end residues. Germline assignment: CDR1 MNHNS and CDR2 SASEGT. CDR3: CASVRQGNEQLS.

The chain recombines TRBV2 with TRBJ1-1; D ambiguous. Trimming shortened V by 10 bases and J by 1 base, and 7 bases separated the two germline ends. The CDR3 contains 11 residues. Germline assignment: CDR1 SNHLY and CDR2 FYNNEI. CDR3 sequence: CAKLRNTEAFF. The CDR3 DNA reads as TGTGCCAAGTTGAGGAACACTGAAGCTTTCTTT.

The gene calls are TRBV2 and TRBJ2-2; D is possibly TRBD2 (6 bases). CDR1 and CDR2 from the germline V gene are SNHLY and FYNNEI. Deletions cut 8 bases from V and 7 bases from J, with 23 bases between. The CDR3 has 16 amino acids. This CDR3 reads CASSPPVSGLGGELFF. The CDR3 nucleotides are TGTGCCAGCTCACCACCGGTCTCGGGACTCGGCGGGGAGCTGTTTTTT. The whole variable domain, remainder taken from reference TRBV2 and TRBJ2-2, is EPEVTQTPSHQVTQMGQEVILRCVPISNHLYFYWYRQILGQKVEFLVSFYNNEISEKSEIFDDQFSVERPDGSNFTLKIRSTKLEDSAMYFCASSPPVSGLGGELFFGEGSRLTVL.

V gene TRBV29-1 combines with J gene TRBJ1-2; D perhaps matches TRBD1 (5 bases). Germline V gene data show CDR1 as SQVTM and CDR2 as ANQGSEA. The CDR3 is made up of 12 amino acids. Trimming removed 5 bases from V and 5 bases from J, with 12 bases in between. In DNA form, the CDR3 reads TGCAGCGTTAGAGAGGGGCGATATGGCTACACCTTC. It specifies CSVREGRYGYTF.

This chain links TRBV20-1 with TRBJ2-7; 8 bases agree with TRBD2. The V segment lost 2 bases and the J segment 3 bases; nucleotides outside the gene matches: 12. This CDR3 has 16 amino acids. Looked up from germline, CDR1 is DFQATT and CDR2 is SNEGSKA (reference sequence). CDR3 coding DNA: TGCAGTGCTAGAAAGGGAGCCAGCGGGAGTCTCTACGAGCAGTACTTC. This encodes CSARKGASGSLYEQYF.

The count of this clonotype is one. The V call is TRBV7-8, the J call TRBJ2-5, with D uncertain. CDR3 length: 13 residues. Germline CDR1 and CDR2: SGHVS and FQNEAQ. The germline V and J ends were trimmed by 3 bases and 7 bases, with 12 bases remaining between them. The CDR3: CASSLGLRATQYF. The DNA for the CDR3 is TGTGCCAGCAGCTTGGGCCTTAGGGCGACCCAGTACTTC.

This sequence joins TRBV15 and TRBJ2-1, with 10 bases lining up with TRBD2. This CDR3 is built from 15 residues. The V gene end was trimmed by 5 bases and the J gene end by 5 bases; junction bases not matched to a gene: 6. Germline V gives CDR1 LNHNV, CDR2 YYDKDF (reference sequence). This CDR3 reads CATSLSGRINNEQFF. The CDR3 nucleotides read TGTGCCACCAGCCTTAGCGGGAGGATCAACAATGAGCAGTTCTTC.

This clonotype has more than one count but fewer than ten. The V and J genes are TRBV20-1 and TRBJ1-1; D perhaps matches TRBD1 (5 bases). Germline-derived CDR1 and CDR2 are DFQATT and SNEGSKA (reference sequence). The CDR3 runs to 12 residues. Trimming pared 4 bases from V and 3 bases from J, leaving 9 bases between. The CDR3: CSAKAGDTEAFF. As DNA, the CDR3 is TGCAGTGCTAAGGCGGGGGACACTGAAGCTTTCTTT.